This T cell receptor beta chain was recorded in a study of circulating and synovial CD4+ cells in juvenile arthritis. V lost 6 bases to trimming and J lost 4 bases; unmatched junction nucleotides: 10. The CDR3 length is 17 residues. The germline V gene encodes CDR1 MDHEN and CDR2 SYDVKM. Note on this clone: Its specificity is unknown.

Overall study results and limits: Some such blood samples were as oligoclonal as synovium. These blood cells shared more CDR3 sequences with synovium than bulk blood.

Method: immunoSEQ multiplex PCR; TCRdb's copy keeps in-frame clones and lacks some. The data show tens of thousands of clones, 90% to 95% seen once. Input material: CD4+ T cells from blood. This TCR came from a human donor with juvenile idiopathic arthritis. The rearrangement uses TRBV28 and TRBJ1-3; TRBD1 matches 12 bases. The CDR3 loop reads CASRRPGTGGAGNTIYF. The CDR3, as DNA: TGTGCCAGCAGACGTCCCGGGACAGGGGGCGCCGGAAACACCATATATTTT.